The clone carrying this T cell receptor beta chain showed up just a few times. No antigen is known for it. TCRdb re-derived calls from the 5' RACE reads in MiXCR, one entry per CDR3 protein. The sample has about 90,000 distinct CDR3 sequences, 13% seen once. The data belong to a study of T-cell memory formation after mild COVID-19. Findings and caveats of the study: Clones that got smaller from day 15 to 85 had even CD4/CD8, while clones growing later tipped toward CD4+. Second-wave clones peaking on day 37 lacked confirmed SARS-CoV-2 specificity.

The sequence came from an adult woman who had mild COVID-19 (a few samples of this study predate the infection). Cell type and time point are not known. Material for sequencing was PBMCs or a T cell subset sorted from them (not recorded which).

The CDR3 DNA follows: TGTGCCAGCAGCTTAGGGGGGGAAAACACTGAAGCTTTCTTT. This sequence encodes CASSLGGENTEAFF. V and J are TRBV7-2 and TRBJ1-1, with TRBD1 as a possible D gene (5 bases). Trimming took off 1 base at V and 2 bases at J, with 8 bases between the two ends. In germline, CDR1 is SGHTA, CDR2 FQGNSA. The CDR3 runs to 14 residues.